The 25 T cell receptor beta chains below come from one sample, sequenced in a study of follicular helper T cells after annual influenza vaccination (dated by TCRdb to the late 2010s). The time point label, as the study defines it: 2014-2015 season, pre-vaccination. Library preparation employed the immunoSEQ multiplex PCR assay. TCRdb limited this immuneACCESS table to in-frame rearrangements with V and J called. A share of clones is missing; checked studies link under half to unresolved V genes, and the rest is unexplained. The sample has nearly 9,000 clones on record, roughly 80% of them singletons. The top ten constitute about 3.1% of the sample. Specimen: CXCR5+ CD38- circulating T follicular helper cells from blood, collected on the day of influenza vaccination. The cell subset or site label on this specimen signifies: circulating Tfh, non-naive CD4+CXCR5+PD-1+ (ICOS+CD38+ or ICOS-CD38-). The receptors derive from an adult who received the influenza vaccine.

This clone was counted a few times. This chain joins TRBV19 and TRBJ2-7, with 11 bases identical to TRBD2. The V and J ends lost 4 bases and 2 bases, in that order; junction bases with no gene match: 10. CDR1 is LNHDA and CDR2 is SQIVND in the germline V gene (reference sequence). The CDR3 spans 17 residues. CDR3 in amino acids: CASSRTPSSGRTYEQYF. In nucleotides, the CDR3 is TGTGCCAGTAGTAGGACCCCTTCTAGCGGGAGGACCTACGAGCAGTACTTC.

Notes on this clone: One end of the junction is discordant with germline, which a read error may explain. The chain joins TRBV9 to TRBJ2-3, with no clear D. The CDR3 is made up of 15 amino acids. The germline CDR1 and CDR2 sequences are SGDLS and YYNGEE. The chain's CDR3 is CASSSRSPPTDAQYF. The CDR3 DNA reads TGTGCCAGCAGCTCCCGAAGTCCCCCTACAGATGCGCAGTATTTT.

The chain joins TRBV5-1 to TRBJ1-4; 7 positions match TRBD1. CDR1 SGHRS and CDR2 YFSETQ come from the germline V gene. V dropped 5 bases and J dropped 6; count of bases not matched to a gene: 7. The CDR3 runs to 14 residues. The CDR3 nucleotides are TGCGCCAGCAGTACCGGGACAGCCGATGAAAAACTGTTTTTT. It encodes CASSTGTADEKLFF.

The chain is built from TRBV4-2 and TRBJ1-4; D unresolved. Per the germline V gene, CDR1 is LGHNA and CDR2 is YNFKEQ. This CDR3 region has 16 residues. Trimming stripped 1 base from V and 6 bases from J, with 15 bases between. CDR3 DNA sequence: TGTGCCAGCAGCCAAGTATTCGGGCAGGAATATGAAAAACTGTTTTTT. Translation: CASSQVFGQEYEKLFF.

This chain uses TRBV4-2 with TRBJ2-2; D possibly matches TRBD1 or TRBD2 (5 bases each). V was shortened by 4 bases and J by 1 base, with 16 bases between the two germline ends. Germline lookup yields CDR1 LGHNA and CDR2 YNFKEQ. The length of the CDR3 is 17 residues. The CDR3: CASSLPPGARNTGELFF. The CDR3 DNA reads TGTGCCAGCAGCCTCCCCCCCGGGGCCCGGAACACCGGGGAGCTGTTTTTT.

A single count supports this clone. The rearrangement links TRBV15 to TRBJ2-3, with D perhaps being TRBD1 or TRBD2 (6 bases each). Germline CDR1 and CDR2: LNHNV and YYDKDF (reference sequence). The length of the CDR3 is 13 residues. The V end lost 3 bases, the J end lost 5 bases, and 9 bases lay between the germline ends. The CDR3 DNA reads TGTGCCACCAGCAGGGGGGGCAAAGATACGCAGTATTTT. This sequence encodes CATSRGGKDTQYF.

J is TRBJ2-2 and V is TRBV19; TRBD1 agrees at 7 bases. The CDR3 has 15 residues. Trimming took 4 bases from V and 1 from J; bases not matched to a gene: 3. Germline CDR1 and CDR2: LNHDA and SQIVND (reference sequence). CDR3 nucleotide sequence: TGTGCCAGTAGTACTCGGACAGGGAACACCGGGGAGCTGTTTTTT. It is translated as CASSTRTGNTGELFF.

The V call is TRBV19, the J call TRBJ2-3; 8 bases fit TRBD2. This CDR3 has 15 amino acids. CDR1 is LNHDA and CDR2 is SQIVND in the germline V gene (reference sequence). V trimming: 6 bases; J trimming: 1 base; junction bases outside the gene matches: 6. Here the CDR3 reads CASSTTGGGTDTQYF. The CDR3 region has the DNA TGTGCCAGTAGCACCACGGGAGGGGGCACAGATACGCAGTATTTT.

The chain is built from TRBV2 and TRBJ1-5, with TRBD1 identical over 12 bases. Germline CDR1 SNHLY, CDR2 FYNNEI. CDR3 size: 17 residues. After removal of 5 bases from V and 4 bases from J, the junction contained 9 bases not matched to a gene. CDR3 bases: TGTGCCAGCAGTTCACCCGGGACAGGGGGCCCGAATCAGCCCCAGCATTTT. Translating it yields CASSSPGTGGPNQPQHF.

The chain has TRBV27 and TRBJ1-4; D call uncertain. CDR1 and CDR2 (germline): MNHEY, SMNVEV (reference sequence). This CDR3 spans 13 amino acids. The germline V and J ends were trimmed by 5 bases and 13 bases, with 17 bases remaining between them. The CDR3: CASSTRVAEGLFF. The CDR3 nucleotides are TGTGCCAGCAGTACGCGGGTCGCAGAAGGACTGTTTTTT.

V and J are TRBV9 and TRBJ2-3; D not certain. Germline V gene data show CDR1 as SGDLS and CDR2 as YYNGEE. V lost 4 bases to trimming and J lost 0 bases, with 9 bases between them. This CDR3 region has 14 residues. CDR3 DNA sequence: TGTGCCAGCAGCTCCCCCAGGAGCACAGATACGCAGTATTTT. It specifies CASSSPRSTDTQYF. Using reference TRBV9 and TRBJ2-3 for the parts outside the CDR3, the full variable domain is DSGVTQTPKHLITATGQRVTLRCSPRSGDLSVYWYQQSLDQGLQFLIQYYNGEERAKGNILERFSAQQFPDLHSELNLSSLELGDSALYFCASSSPRSTDTQYFGPGTRLTVL.

The gene calls are TRBV30 and TRBJ2-5; D perhaps matches TRBD2 (6 bases). Trimming left V 2 bases short and J 5 bases short, with 12 bases between. This CDR3 contains 13 residues. The germline CDR1 and CDR2 sequences are GTSNPN and SVGIG (reference sequence). This CDR3 reads CAWSSMAGETQYF. The CDR3 coding sequence is TGTGCCTGGAGTAGTATGGCGGGGGAGACCCAGTACTTC.

The rearrangement joins TRBV7-2 to TRBJ2-7; D may correspond to TRBD1 or TRBD2 (5 bases each). Germline V CDR1 and CDR2: SGHTA, FQGNSA. V lost 5 bases and J 1 base, leaving 12 bases between the germline ends. The length of the CDR3 is 14 residues. CDR3 residues: CASSLGPDSYEQYF. In DNA form, the CDR3 reads TGTGCCAGCAGCCTGGGACCGGATTCCTACGAGCAGTACTTC.

The chain couples TRBV5-5 to TRBJ1-1; D uncertain. The ends were cut back, 2 bases at V and 5 bases at J, with 10 bases in the middle. Germline loops: CDR1 SGHKS, CDR2 YYEKEE (reference sequence). This CDR3 region has 13 residues. Here the CDR3 DNA reads TGTGCCAGCAGCTTTTTGGTTGGGACTGAAGCTTTCTTT. It specifies CASSFLVGTEAFF. Based on the CDR3 plus reference TRBV5-5 and TRBJ1-1, the full variable domain is DAGVTQSPTHLIKTRGQQVTLRCSPISGHKSVSWYQQVLGQGPQFIFQYYEKEERGRGNFPDRFSARQFPNYSSELNVNALLLGDSALYLCASSFLVGTEAFFGQGTRLTVV.

This clone has a handful of counts. The junction differs from germline at one of its ends, possibly a read error. The CDR3 here is CASSPLAYNNEQFF. In DNA form, the CDR3 reads TGTGCCAGCTCGCCACTAGCGTATAACAATGAGCAGTTCTTC. This chain links TRBV18 with TRBJ2-1; 7 bases are shared with TRBD2. Per the germline V gene, CDR1 is KGHSH and CDR2 is LQKENI. This CDR3 has 14 amino acids.

DNA for the CDR3: TGTGCCAGCAGCTCCCCAGGGGGCCACAATGAGCAGTTCTTC. Protein: CASSSPGGHNEQFF. J is TRBJ2-1 and V is TRBV5-5; the match to TRBD1 covers 8 bases. Germline CDR1 and CDR2: SGHKS and YYEKEE (reference sequence). The CDR3 is 14 residues long. V trimming: 3 bases; J trimming: 5 bases; junction bases outside the gene matches: 4.

In DNA form, the CDR3 reads TGTGCCAGCAGCTCCGGGACAGGGATAAACGAGCAGTACTTC. Encoded protein: CASSSGTGINEQYF. The rearrangement links TRBV7-2 to TRBJ2-7, with TRBD1 matching over 9 bases. V trimming: 4 bases; J trimming: 5 bases; junction bases outside the gene matches: 6. The germline CDR1 and CDR2 sequences are SGHTA and FQGNSA. CDR3 length equals 14 residues.

This chain links TRBV7-2 with TRBJ2-1; 14 bases align to TRBD2. V lost 5 bases and J lost 8; bases outside the gene matches: 8. In germline, CDR1 is SGHTA, CDR2 FQGNSA. CDR3 length equals 16 residues. The CDR3 protein is CASSRGLAGVGYEQFF. DNA of the CDR3: TGTGCCAGCAGCAGGGGACTAGCGGGAGTAGGCTATGAGCAGTTCTTC.

The chain is built from TRBV4-3 and TRBJ2-2; D gene ambiguous. Trimming shortened V by 0 bases and J by 7 bases, and 12 bases separated the two germline ends. Germline V lookup: CDR1 LGHNA, CDR2 YSLEER. The CDR3 loop spans 15 amino acids. The CDR3 sequence: CASSQDTAAGGELFF. For the CDR3, the DNA is TGCGCCAGCAGCCAAGATACCGCGGCCGGCGGGGAGCTGTTTTTT.

This chain joins TRBV7-8 and TRBJ2-5; 12 bases agree with TRBD2. The CDR3 runs 16 residues. The junction had 7 bases not matched to a gene; V was cut back by 5 bases and J by 3 bases. Germline CDR1 is SGHVS and CDR2 is FQNEAQ. The CDR3 DNA is TGTGCCAGCAGCAGCCTGACTAGCGGGAGAGAAGAGACCCAGTACTTC. Translated, it gives CASSSLTSGREETQYF. The full variable domain, its missing parts supplied by reference TRBV7-8 and TRBJ2-5, is GAGVSQSPRYKVAKRGQDVALRCDPISGHVSLFWYQQALGQGPEFLTYFQNEAQLDKSGLPSDRFFAERPEGSVSTLKIQRTQQEDSAVYLCASSSLTSGREETQYFGPGTRLLVL.

The chain uses TRBV7-9 and TRBJ1-2; the D is unclear. CDR1 and CDR2 (germline): SEHNR, FQNEAQ (reference sequence). Trimming left V 11 bases short and J 8 bases short, with 6 bases between. The CDR3 is made up of 8 amino acids. The CDR3, as DNA: TGTGCCTTGGACGGCTACACCTTC. Residues: CALDGYTF.

Only a few counts were recorded for this clone. The V call is TRBV5-8, the J call TRBJ1-5; D uncertain. V lost 2 bases and J lost 7, with 7 bases in between. Germline CDR1 SGHTS, CDR2 YDEGEE. The CDR3 is 12 amino acids. The CDR3 region is CASSFGEQPQHF. CDR3 coding DNA: TGTGCCAGCAGCTTCGGGGAACAGCCCCAGCATTTT.

In nucleotides, the CDR3 is TGTGCCAGCAGCCAAGATCACGGGGGCAGCTCTGGAAACACCATATATTTT. Amino acid sequence: CASSQDHGGSSGNTIYF. The chain uses TRBV4-2 and TRBJ1-3; tentative D call: TRBD1 (6 bases). The germline V gene encodes CDR1 LGHNA and CDR2 YNFKEQ. The CDR3 totals 17 residues. V lost 0 bases and J lost 0, with 12 bases in between.

The chain has TRBV18 and TRBJ2-7; the D is unclear. The germline CDR1 and CDR2 sequences are KGHSH and LQKENI. Trimming pared 4 bases from V and 7 bases from J, leaving 17 bases between. This CDR3 contains 14 residues. This CDR3 is CASSQESFLGEQYF. The CDR3 region has the DNA TGTGCCAGCTCACAAGAGTCTTTCCTGGGAGAGCAGTACTTC.

CDR3 amino acids: CASSGQGGGSSYEQYF. Here the CDR3 DNA reads TGCGCCAGCAGCGGCCAGGGAGGCGGGAGCTCCTACGAGCAGTACTTC. The chain combines TRBV5-1 with TRBJ2-7; TRBD2 aligns across 7 bases. Per germline, CDR1 SGHRS and CDR2 YFSETQ. The V gene end was trimmed by 4 bases and the J gene end by 0 bases; junction bases not matched to a gene: 10. This CDR3 has 16 amino acids.